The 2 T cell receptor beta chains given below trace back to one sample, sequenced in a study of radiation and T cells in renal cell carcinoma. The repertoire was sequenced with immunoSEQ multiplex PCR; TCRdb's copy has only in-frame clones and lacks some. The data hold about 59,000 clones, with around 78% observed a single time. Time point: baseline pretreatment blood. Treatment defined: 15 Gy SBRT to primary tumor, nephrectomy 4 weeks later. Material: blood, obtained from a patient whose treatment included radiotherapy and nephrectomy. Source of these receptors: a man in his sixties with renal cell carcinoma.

This CDR3 reads CARGDLVEQFF. The CDR3 DNA is TGTGCCAGGGGGGACCTGGTTGAGCAGTTCTTC. The V gene is TRBV2, the J gene TRBJ2-1, with D perhaps assigned TRBD1 or TRBD2 (5 bases each). There are 11 residues in the CDR3. Trimming stripped 9 bases from V and 9 bases from J, with 12 bases between. The germline V gene has CDR1 SNHLY and CDR2 FYNNEI.

In DNA form, the CDR3 reads TGTGCCAGCAGCTACGCTCTCCTGACCGGGTTATCGTACGAGCAGTACTTC. Translated, it gives CASSYALLTGLSYEQYF. V usage is TRBV7-9 and J usage is TRBJ2-7; D gene unclear. The CDR3 is 17 residues long. Trimming left V 4 bases short and J 4 bases short, with 23 bases between. CDR1 and CDR2 (germline): SEHNR, FQNEAQ (reference sequence).